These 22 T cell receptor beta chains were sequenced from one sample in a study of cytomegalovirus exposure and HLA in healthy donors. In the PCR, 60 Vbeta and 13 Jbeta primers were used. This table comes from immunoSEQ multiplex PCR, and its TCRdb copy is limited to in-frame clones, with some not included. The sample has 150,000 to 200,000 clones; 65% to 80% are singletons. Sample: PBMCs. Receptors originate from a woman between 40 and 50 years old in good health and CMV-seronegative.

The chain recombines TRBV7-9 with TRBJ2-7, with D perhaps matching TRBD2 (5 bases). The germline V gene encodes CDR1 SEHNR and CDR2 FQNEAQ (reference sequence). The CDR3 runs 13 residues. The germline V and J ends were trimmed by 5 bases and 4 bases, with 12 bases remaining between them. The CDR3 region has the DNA TGTGCCAGCAGCCTCCCGCCGGGGTACGAGCAGTACTTC. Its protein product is CASSLPPGYEQYF. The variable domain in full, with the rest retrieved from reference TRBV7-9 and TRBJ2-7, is DTGVSQNPRHKITKRGQNVTFRCDPISEHNRLYWYRQTLGQGPEFLTYFQNEAQLEKSRLLSDRFSAERPKGSFSTLEIQRTEQGDSAMYLCASSLPPGYEQYFGPGTRLTVT.

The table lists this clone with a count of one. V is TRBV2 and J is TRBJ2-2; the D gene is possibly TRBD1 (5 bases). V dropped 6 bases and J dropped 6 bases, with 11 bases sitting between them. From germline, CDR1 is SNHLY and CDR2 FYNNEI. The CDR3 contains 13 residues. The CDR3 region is CASRGVWAGELFF. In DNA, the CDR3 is TGTGCCAGCAGAGGGGTTTGGGCCGGGGAGCTGTTTTTT.

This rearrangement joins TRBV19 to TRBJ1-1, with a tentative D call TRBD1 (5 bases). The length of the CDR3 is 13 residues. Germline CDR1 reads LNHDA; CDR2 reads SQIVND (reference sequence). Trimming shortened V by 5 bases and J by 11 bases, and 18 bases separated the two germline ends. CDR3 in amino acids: CASSVGRGGDAFF. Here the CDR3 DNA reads TGTGCCAGTAGTGTGGGACGGGGAGGGGATGCTTTCTTT.

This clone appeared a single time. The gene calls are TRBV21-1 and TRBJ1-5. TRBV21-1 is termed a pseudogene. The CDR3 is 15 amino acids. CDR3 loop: CASSTRKRVRQPQHF. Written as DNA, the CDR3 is TGTGCCAGCAGCACGAGGAAGAGGGTACGCCAGCCCCAGCATTTT.

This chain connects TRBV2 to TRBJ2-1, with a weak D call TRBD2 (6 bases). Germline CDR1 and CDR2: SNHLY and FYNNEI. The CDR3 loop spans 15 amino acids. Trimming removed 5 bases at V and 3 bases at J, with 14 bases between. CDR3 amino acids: CASSSRDWHYNEQFF. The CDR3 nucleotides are TGTGCCAGCAGTTCCCGGGACTGGCACTACAATGAGCAGTTCTTC.

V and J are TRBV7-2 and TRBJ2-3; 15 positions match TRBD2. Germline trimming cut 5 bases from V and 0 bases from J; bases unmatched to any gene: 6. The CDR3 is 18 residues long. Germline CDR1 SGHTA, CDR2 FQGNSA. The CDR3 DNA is TGTGCCAGCAGCCTCGGACTAGCGGGAGGGTATAGCACAGATACGCAGTATTTT. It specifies CASSLGLAGGYSTDTQYF.

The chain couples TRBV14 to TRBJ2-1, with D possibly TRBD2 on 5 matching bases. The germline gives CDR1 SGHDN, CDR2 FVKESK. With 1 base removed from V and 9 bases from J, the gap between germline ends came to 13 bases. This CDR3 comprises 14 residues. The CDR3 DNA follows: TGTGCCAGCAGCCAAGTCAGAGGGAGTGGTGAGCAGTTCTTC. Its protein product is CASSQVRGSGEQFF.

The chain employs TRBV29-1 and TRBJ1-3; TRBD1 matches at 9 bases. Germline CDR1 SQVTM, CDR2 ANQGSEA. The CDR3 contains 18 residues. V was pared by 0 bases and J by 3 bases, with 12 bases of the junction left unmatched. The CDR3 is CSVEDLEGQGNRGNTIYF. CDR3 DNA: TGCAGCGTTGAAGATCTAGAAGGACAGGGGAATCGTGGAAACACCATATATTTT.

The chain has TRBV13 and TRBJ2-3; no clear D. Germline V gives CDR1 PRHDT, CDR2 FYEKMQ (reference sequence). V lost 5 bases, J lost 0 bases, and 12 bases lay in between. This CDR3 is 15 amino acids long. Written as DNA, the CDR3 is TGTGCCAGCAGCCCCACCCGAGCTAGCACAGATACGCAGTATTTT. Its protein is CASSPTRASTDTQYF.

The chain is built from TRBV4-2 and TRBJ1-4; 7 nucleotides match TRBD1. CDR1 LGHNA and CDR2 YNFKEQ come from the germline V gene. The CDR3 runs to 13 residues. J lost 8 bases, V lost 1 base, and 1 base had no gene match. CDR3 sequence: CASSQGTGEKLFF. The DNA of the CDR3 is TGTGCCAGCAGCCAAGGGACAGGCGAAAAACTGTTTTTT.

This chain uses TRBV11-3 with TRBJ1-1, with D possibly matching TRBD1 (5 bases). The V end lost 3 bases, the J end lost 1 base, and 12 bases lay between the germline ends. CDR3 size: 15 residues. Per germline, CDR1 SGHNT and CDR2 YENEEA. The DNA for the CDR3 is TGTGCCAGCAGCTTGCAGGGCTGGGGGAACACTGAAGCTTTCTTT. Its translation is CASSLQGWGNTEAFF.

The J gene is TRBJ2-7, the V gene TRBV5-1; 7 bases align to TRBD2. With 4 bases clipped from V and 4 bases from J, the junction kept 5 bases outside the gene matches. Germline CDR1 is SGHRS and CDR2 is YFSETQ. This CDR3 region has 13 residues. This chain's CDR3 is CASSNPAGYEQYF. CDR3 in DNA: TGCGCCAGCAGCAACCCAGCGGGGTACGAGCAGTACTTC.

CDR3 region: CASGEWRRSGYTF. The CDR3 DNA sequence: TGTGCCAGCGGGGAGTGGCGCAGGTCTGGCTACACCTTC. This chain links TRBV2 with TRBJ1-2, with unresolved D. V gave up 8 bases and J gave up 7 bases, with 17 bases separating them. The germline V gene encodes CDR1 SNHLY and CDR2 FYNNEI. This CDR3 has 13 amino acids.

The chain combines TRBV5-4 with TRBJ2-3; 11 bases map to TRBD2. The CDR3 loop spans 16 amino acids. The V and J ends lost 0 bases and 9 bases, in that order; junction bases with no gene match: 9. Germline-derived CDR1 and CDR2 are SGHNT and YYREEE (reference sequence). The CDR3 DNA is TGTGCCAGCAGCTTGGAGGCTAGCGGGGGGCCTAAAACGCAGTATTTT. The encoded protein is CASSLEASGGPKTQYF. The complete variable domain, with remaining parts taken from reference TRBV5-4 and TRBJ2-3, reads ETGVTQSPTHLIKTRGQQVTLRCSSQSGHNTVSWYQQALGQGPQFIFQYYREEENGRGNFPPRFSGLQFPNYSSELNVNALELDDSALYLCASSLEASGGPKTQYFGPGTRLTVL.

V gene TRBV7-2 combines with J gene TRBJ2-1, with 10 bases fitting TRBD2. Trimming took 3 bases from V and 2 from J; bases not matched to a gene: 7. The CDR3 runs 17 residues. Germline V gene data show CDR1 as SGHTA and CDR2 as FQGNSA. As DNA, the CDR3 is TGTGCCAGCAGCTTGGCTAGCGGGGGTCCTCCCTACAATGAGCAGTTCTTC. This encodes CASSLASGGPPYNEQFF. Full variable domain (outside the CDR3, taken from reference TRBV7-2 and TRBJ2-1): GAGVSQSPSNKVTEKGKDVELRCDPISGHTALYWYRQSLGQGLEFLIYFQGNSAPDKSGLPSDRFSAERTGGSVSTLTIQRTQQEDSAVYLCASSLASGGPPYNEQFFGPGTRLTVL.

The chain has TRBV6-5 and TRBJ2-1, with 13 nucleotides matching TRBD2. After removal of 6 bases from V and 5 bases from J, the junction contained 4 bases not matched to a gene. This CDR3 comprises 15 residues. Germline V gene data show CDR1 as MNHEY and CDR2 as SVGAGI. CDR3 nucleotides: TGTGCCAGCAGCACACTAGCGGGAGGGCACAATGAGCAGTTCTTC. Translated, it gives CASSTLAGGHNEQFF.

CDR3 in amino acids: CASSPQGNEQFF. CDR3 nucleotide sequence: TGTGCCAGCTCACCACAGGGGAATGAGCAGTTCTTC. The chain links TRBV18 to TRBJ2-1; TRBD1 might be the D (5 bases). Germline loops: CDR1 KGHSH, CDR2 LQKENI. V was cut by 1 base and J by 7 bases, with 5 bases left in between. CDR3 length: 12 amino acids.

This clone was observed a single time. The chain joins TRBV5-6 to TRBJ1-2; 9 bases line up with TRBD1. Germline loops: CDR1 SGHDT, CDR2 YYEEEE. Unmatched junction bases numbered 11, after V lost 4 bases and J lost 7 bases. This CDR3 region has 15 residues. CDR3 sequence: CASSGFNRGLGGYTF. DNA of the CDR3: TGTGCCAGCAGCGGGTTTAACAGGGGGCTGGGTGGCTACACCTTC.

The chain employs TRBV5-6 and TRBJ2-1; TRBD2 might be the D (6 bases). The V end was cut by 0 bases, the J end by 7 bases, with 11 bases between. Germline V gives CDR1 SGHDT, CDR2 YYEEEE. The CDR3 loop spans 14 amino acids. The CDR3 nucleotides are TGTGCCAGCAGCTTGGCAATTGGGGGGAATGAGCAGTTCTTC. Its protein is CASSLAIGGNEQFF.

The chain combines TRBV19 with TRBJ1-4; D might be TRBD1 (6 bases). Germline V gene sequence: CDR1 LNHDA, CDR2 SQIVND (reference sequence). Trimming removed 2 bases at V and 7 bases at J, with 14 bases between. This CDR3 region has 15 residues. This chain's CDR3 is CASSINTGSSEKLFF. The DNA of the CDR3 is TGTGCCAGTAGTATAAATACAGGGAGCAGTGAAAAACTGTTTTTT.

CDR3 sequence: CASSSMTGQLAYGYTF. DNA for the CDR3: TGTGCCAGCAGTTCGATGACGGGACAGCTAGCTTATGGCTACACCTTC. The V gene is TRBV28, the J gene TRBJ1-2; 7 bases line up with TRBD1. The CDR3 is 16 amino acids. Germline V CDR1 and CDR2: MDHEN, SYDVKM. V lost 4 bases to trimming and J lost 5 bases; unmatched junction nucleotides: 13.

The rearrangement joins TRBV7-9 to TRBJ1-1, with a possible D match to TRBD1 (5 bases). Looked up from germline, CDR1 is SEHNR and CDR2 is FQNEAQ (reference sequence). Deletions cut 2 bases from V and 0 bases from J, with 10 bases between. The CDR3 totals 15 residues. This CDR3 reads CASSLPTDMNTEAFF. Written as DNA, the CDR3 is TGTGCCAGCAGCTTACCGACAGACATGAACACTGAAGCTTTCTTT.